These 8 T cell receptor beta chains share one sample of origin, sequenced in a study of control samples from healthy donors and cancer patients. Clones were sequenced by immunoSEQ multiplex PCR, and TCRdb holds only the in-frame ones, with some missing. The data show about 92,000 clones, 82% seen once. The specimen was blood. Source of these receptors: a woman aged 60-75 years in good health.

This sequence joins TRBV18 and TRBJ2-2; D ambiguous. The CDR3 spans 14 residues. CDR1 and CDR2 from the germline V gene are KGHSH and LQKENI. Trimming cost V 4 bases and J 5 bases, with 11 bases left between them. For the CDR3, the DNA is TGTGCCAGCTCACTTAACAGTGGGACCGGGGAGCTGTTTTTT. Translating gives CASSLNSGTGELFF.

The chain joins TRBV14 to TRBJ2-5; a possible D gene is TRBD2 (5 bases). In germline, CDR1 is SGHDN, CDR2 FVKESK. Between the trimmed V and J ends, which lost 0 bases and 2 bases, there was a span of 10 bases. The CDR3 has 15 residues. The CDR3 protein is CASSQDKPGQETQYF. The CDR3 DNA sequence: TGTGCCAGCAGCCAAGATAAACCGGGGCAAGAGACCCAGTACTTC.

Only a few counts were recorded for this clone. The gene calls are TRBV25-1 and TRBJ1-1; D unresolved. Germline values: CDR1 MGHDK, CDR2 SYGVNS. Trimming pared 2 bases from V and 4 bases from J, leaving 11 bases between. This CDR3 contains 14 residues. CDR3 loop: CASSEPDWGTEAFF. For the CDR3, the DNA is TGTGCCAGCAGTGAACCTGACTGGGGCACTGAAGCTTTCTTT.

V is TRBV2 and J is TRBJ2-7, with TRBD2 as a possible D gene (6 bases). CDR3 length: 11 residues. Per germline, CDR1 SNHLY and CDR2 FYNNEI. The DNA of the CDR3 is TGTGCGGGGGGAGAATACTACGAGCAGTACTTC. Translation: CAGGEYYEQYF.

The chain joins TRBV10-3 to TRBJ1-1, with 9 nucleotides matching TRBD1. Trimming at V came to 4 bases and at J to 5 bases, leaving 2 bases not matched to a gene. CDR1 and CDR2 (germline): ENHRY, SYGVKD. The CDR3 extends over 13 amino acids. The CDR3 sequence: CAISAGTGTEAFF. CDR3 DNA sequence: TGTGCCATCAGTGCTGGGACAGGGACTGAAGCTTTCTTT.

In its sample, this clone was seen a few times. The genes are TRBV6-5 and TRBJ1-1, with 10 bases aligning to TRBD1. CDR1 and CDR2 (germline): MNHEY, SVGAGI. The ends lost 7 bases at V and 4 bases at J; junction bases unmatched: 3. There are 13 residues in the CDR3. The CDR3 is CASIRQGATEAFF. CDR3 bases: TGTGCCAGCATCAGACAGGGGGCCACTGAAGCTTTCTTT.

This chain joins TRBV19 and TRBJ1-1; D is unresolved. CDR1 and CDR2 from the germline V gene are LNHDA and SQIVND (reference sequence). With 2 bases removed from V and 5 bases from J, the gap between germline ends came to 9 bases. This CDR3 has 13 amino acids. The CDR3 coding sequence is TGTGCCAGTAGTATACAGGAGAGAACTGAAGCTTTCTTT. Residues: CASSIQERTEAFF.

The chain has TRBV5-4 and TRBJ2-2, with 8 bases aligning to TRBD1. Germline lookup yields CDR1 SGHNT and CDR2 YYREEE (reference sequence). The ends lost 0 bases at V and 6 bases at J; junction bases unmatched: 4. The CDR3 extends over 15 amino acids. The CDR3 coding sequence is TGTGCCAGCAGCTTGGGGCAGGGGGCGTCCGGGGAGCTGTTTTTT. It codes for CASSLGQGASGELFF.